A selection of T cell receptor beta chains follows, all from one sample in a study of naive and memory T cell subsets. TCRdb recomputed calls from the UMI-ligation and nested PCR reads with MiXCR, one row per CDR3 protein. The table lists over 25,000 distinct CDR3 sequences, approximately 18% of them singletons. The specimen was effector memory CD4+ T cells from blood. Source of these receptors: a human donor in good health. The CDR3 runs from the conserved cysteine through the conserved F or W. The order of the fields is clone size, D gene, V gene, J gene, CDR3 DNA, CDR3 protein. D genes are given only for firm matches. For some rows the clone size is stated as once, few or many, or as a class when expanded; others skip it.

>NA|NA|TRBV6-2/TRBV6-3|TRBJ1-2
TGTGCCAGCAGTTACGGGTCTCTACTAAACTATGGCTACACCTTC
CASSYGSLLNYGYTF
>few|NA|TRBV7-2|TRBJ2-7
TGTGCCAGCAGCTCTAACAGGGTGGCCTACGAGCAGTACTTC
CASSSNRVAYEQYF
>NA|TRBD2|TRBV7-3|TRBJ2-3
TGTGCCAGCAGCGGGGGACTAGCGACAGATACGCAGTATTTT
CASSGGLATDTQYF
>once|NA|TRBV5-1|TRBJ2-3
TGCGCCATCAGCTTGGACACCCGCACAGATACGCAGTATTTT
CAISLDTRTDTQYF
>NA|NA|TRBV7-8|TRBJ1-4
TGTGCCAGCAGCTTAGCCGGGACGGCCTACTGGGGTGAAAAACTGTTTTTT
CASSLAGTAYWGEKLFF
>many|NA|TRBV20-1|TRBJ2-1
TGCAGTGCTAGAGATCGGTCGGGCGGGACCTCCTACAATGAGCAGTTCTTC
CSARDRSGGTSYNEQFF
>few|NA|TRBV12-3/TRBV12-4|TRBJ1-2
TGTGCCAGCAGTTTATTTGGGGGGCCGTACGGCTACACCTTC
CASSLFGGPYGYTF
>NA|NA|TRBV7-8|TRBJ2-7
TGTGCCAGCAGCTTATTATTTCAATCCTACGAGCAGTACTTC
CASSLLFQSYEQYF
>NA|NA|TRBV28|TRBJ1-5
TGTGCCAGCAGTCCATATAATCAGCCCCAGCATTTT
CASSPYNQPQHF
>NA|TRBD2|TRBV5-4|TRBJ2-5
TGTGCCAGCAGCCCGGAGGGAGGGTCCAAGACCCAGTACTTC
CASSPEGGSKTQYF
>NA|TRBD2|TRBV20-1|TRBJ2-1
TGCAGTGCATCTAGCGGGAGCTGGAGTGAGCAGTTCTTC
CSASSGSWSEQFF
>NA|NA|TRBV7-3|TRBJ2-1
TGTGCCAGCAGCTCCCGACTGAATACTAATGAGCAGTTCTTC
CASSSRLNTNEQFF
>few|TRBD2|TRBV24-1|TRBJ2-1
TGTGCCACCAGTGCGGGAGGTGATGAGCAGTTCTTC
CATSAGGDEQFF
>few|NA|TRBV7-2|TRBJ2-7
TGTGCCAGCAGCCCGGGTTGGGGTCGTGGGGGGTCCTACGAGCAGTACTTC
CASSPGWGRGGSYEQYF
>NA|NA|TRBV3-1|TRBJ1-3
TGTGCCAGCAGCCAACGGGGGGCTGGAAACACCATATATTTT
CASSQRGAGNTIYF
>many|TRBD1|TRBV4-1|TRBJ1-1
TGCGCCAGCAGCCTCTTCAGGGGGCGGGACACTGAAGCTTTCTTT
CASSLFRGRDTEAFF
>NA|NA|TRBV20-1|TRBJ2-1
TGCAGTGCGGCGCGGTCCAATGAGCAGTTCTTC
CSAARSNEQFF
>NA|TRBD2|TRBV9|TRBJ2-6
TGTGCCAGCAGCGTAAGGCTAGCGGGAGGCTCTGGGGCCAACGTCCTGACTTTC
CASSVRLAGGSGANVLTF
>few|NA|TRBV7-3|TRBJ1-1
TGTGCCAGCCGTAGGACAAAGGACACTGAAGCTTTCTTT
CASRRTKDTEAFF
>few|NA|TRBV2|TRBJ2-6
TGTGCCAGCAGTGGGGTGACCTACTCTGGGGCCAACGTCCTGACTTTC
CASSGVTYSGANVLTF
>NA|TRBD2|TRBV9|TRBJ2-2
TGTGCCAGCAGCGTAGTAAGTGGACTAGCGGTCTTTTCGGACACCGGGGAGCTGTTTTTT
CASSVVSGLAVFSDTGELFF
>few|NA|TRBV4-1|TRBJ2-7
TGCGCCAGCAGCCAAGCGGACACACCTTCCTACGAGCAGTACTTC
CASSQADTPSYEQYF
>NA|NA|TRBV5-1|TRBJ2-7
TGCGCCAGCAGCTTTGGAGGGGTGGGTTCCTACGAGCAGTACTTC
CASSFGGVGSYEQYF
>NA|NA|TRBV20-1|TRBJ2-5
TGCAGTGCTCATGGTCCGAAGACCCAGTACTTC
CSAHGPKTQYF
>many|TRBD2|TRBV9|TRBJ2-2
TGTGCCAGCAGCCCCTCGGCTAGCGGGAGACTAGAGCTGTTTTTT
CASSPSASGRLELFF
>NA|NA|TRBV7-9|TRBJ1-6
TGTGCCAGCAGCTTACGGGCAGGGGCACATTCACCCCTCCACTTT
CASSLRAGAHSPLHF
>NA|NA|TRBV11-2|TRBJ1-1
TGTGCCAGCAGCTTAGAGCGAATGGGTTCGACTGAAGCTTTCTTT
CASSLERMGSTEAFF
>few|NA|TRBV20-1|TRBJ2-3
TGCAGTGCTACTCTAGCACAATCTAGCACAGATACGCAGTATTTT
CSATLAQSSTDTQYF
>many|TRBD1|TRBV7-9|TRBJ2-7
TGTGCCAGCGAAATGTATGCAGGGGGCGAATCCGAGCAGTACTTC
CASEMYAGGESEQYF
>few|NA|TRBV7-2|TRBJ1-2
TGTGCCAGCAGCTTAGATCGGACGGTAATAGGCTACACCTTC
CASSLDRTVIGYTF
>many|NA|TRBV6-6|TRBJ2-3
TGTGCCAGCAGTCAAAGACAGCGCCGCACAGATACGCAGTATTTT
CASSQRQRRTDTQYF
>once|NA|TRBV18|TRBJ2-5
TGTGCCAGCTCACCACTTTCGAGGGGTCAAGAGACCCAGCACTTC
CASSPLSRGQETQHF
>few|NA|TRBV20-1|TRBJ1-5
TGCAGTGCTAGAGATCTTCGAGGGGCAGGTCAGCCCCAGCATTTT
CSARDLRGAGQPQHF
>NA|TRBD1|TRBV3-1|TRBJ1-5
TGTGCCAGCAGTCTCGGACAGGCTTCACTCAATCAGCCCCAGCATTTT
CASSLGQASLNQPQHF
>few|NA|TRBV6-6|TRBJ1-1
TGTGCCAGCAGTTACCCCCGGTGGTTGGAGATGAACACTGAAGCTTTCTTT
CASSYPRWLEMNTEAFF
>many|NA|TRBV15|TRBJ2-7
TGTGCCACCAGCAGAGATCAGTTCGGGGAAAACTACGAGCAGTACTTC
CATSRDQFGENYEQYF
>NA|TRBD1|TRBV6-5|TRBJ2-5
TGTGCCAGCAGTTACTTTGGACAGGTCCGCCAAGAGACCCAGTACTTC
CASSYFGQVRQETQYF
>few|TRBD1|TRBV14|TRBJ2-5
TGTGCCAGCAGCCCGGGACAGGGGTTCCAAGAGACCCAGTACTTC
CASSPGQGFQETQYF
>many|NA|TRBV4-1|TRBJ2-1
TGCGCCAGCAGCCGCGGCGACGGGACCTACAATGAGCAGTTCTTC
CASSRGDGTYNEQFF
>NA|NA|TRBV3-1|TRBJ2-7
TGTGCCAGCAGCCCCAGTGGACCTTACGAGCAGTACTTC
CASSPSGPYEQYF
>few|NA|TRBV29-1|TRBJ1-1
TGCAGCGCAAGCAGGGGACTGAACACTGAAGCTTTCTTT
CSASRGLNTEAFF
>many|NA|TRBV20-1|TRBJ2-7
TGCAGTGCCTACCCCGGGACCGAAGCCTACGAGCAGTACTTC
CSAYPGTEAYEQYF
>NA|NA|TRBV29-1|TRBJ2-3
TGCAGCGTTCGGAGCGGATACACAGATACGCAGTATTTT
CSVRSGYTDTQYF
>many|TRBD1|TRBV25-1|TRBJ1-2
TGTGCCAGCAGTGAGCCTGACAGGGAGTATGGCTACACCTTC
CASSEPDREYGYTF
>many|TRBD1|TRBV12-3/TRBV12-4|TRBJ1-6
TGTGCCAACCAAACGGGACAGGGTGAACCCGATAATTCACCCCTCCACTTT
CANQTGQGEPDNSPLHF
>many|NA|TRBV6-5|TRBJ1-5
TGTGCCAGCAGTCCCGACAGCTTAGGCAATCAGCCCCAGCATTTT
CASSPDSLGNQPQHF
>many|TRBD2|TRBV10-3|TRBJ2-1
TGTGCCATCAGTAGCGGGAGGGACAATGAGCAGTTCTTC
CAISSGRDNEQFF
>few|TRBD1|TRBV28|TRBJ1-3
TGTGCCAGCAGTAAAACTACAGGGGGTGGAAACACCATATATTTT
CASSKTTGGGNTIYF